Given below is one TCR beta chain in context. Its antigen is not identified. The data were taken from a study of T cell responses to AZD1222 COVID-19 vaccine. Study results and caveats: Donors were chiefly white British, with a greater number of females, and clonal diversity was perhaps underestimated. Seropositive at baseline were only a handful of AZD1222 recipients.

Germline V gene data show CDR1 as MDHEN and CDR2 as SYDVKM. This CDR3 spans 14 amino acids. Trimming left V 3 bases short and J 1 base short, with 9 bases between. The method was immunoSEQ multiplex PCR; TCRdb's version includes in-frame clones alone and lacks a portion of them. This sample yields about 190,000 clones, of which approximately 87% are seen a single time; under 3.5% belongs to the top ten. The rearrangement joins TRBV28 to TRBJ1-2; D perhaps matches TRBD1 (5 bases). The receptor was isolated from an adult in good health. This material consisted of peripheral blood, taken on day 0 of MenACWY control vaccination. The CDR3 nucleotides are TGTGCCAGCAGTTTGGGGGGATTTAACTATGGCTACACCTTC. Protein sequence: CASSLGGFNYGYTF.